One and the same sample provided the 22 T cell receptor beta chains below, sequenced in a study of T cell clones after liver transplantation. Method: immunoSEQ multiplex PCR; TCRdb's copy keeps in-frame clones and lacks some. The data contain nearly 45,000 clones, 86% of them singletons. The material was CD4+ T cells from blood, obtained 24 months after liver transplant. The source of these receptors is a human patient who received a liver transplant. Some T cells may arise from the graft donor.

This CDR3 reads CASSSRGTSPGELFF. The CDR3 nucleotides are TGTGCCAGCAGCTCCCGCGGGACTAGCCCCGGGGAGCTGTTTTTT. This chain uses TRBV11-2 with TRBJ2-2; 9 bases are shared with TRBD2. J was trimmed by 6 bases and V by 4 bases; bases with no gene match: 6. The CDR3 spans 15 residues. The V gene's germline CDR1 is SGHAT and CDR2 FQNNGV.

The chain employs TRBV11-2 and TRBJ2-1, with 10 bases matching TRBD2. The CDR3 contains 16 residues. Germline loops: CDR1 SGHAT, CDR2 FQNNGV. V shed 1 base, J shed 8 bases, and the junction held 8 bases outside the gene matches. The CDR3, as DNA: TGTGCCAGCAGCTTAGCAAGCGGGGGGGCCTCTGATGAGCAGTTCTTC. This codes for CASSLASGGASDEQFF. The whole variable domain, remainder taken from reference TRBV11-2 and TRBJ2-1, is EAGVAQSPRYKIIEKRQSVAFWCNPISGHATLYWYQQILGQGPKLLIQFQNNGVVDDSQLPKDRFSAERLKGVDSTLKIQPAKLEDSAVYLCASSLASGGASDEQFFGPGTRLTVL.

The V call is TRBV5-4, the J call TRBJ2-5; no clear D. CDR1 is SGHNT and CDR2 is YYREEE in the germline V gene (reference sequence). CDR3 length: 15 amino acids. The V and J ends lost 4 bases and 5 bases respectively, with 18 bases between them. This CDR3 is CASSPAAGQRETQYF. CDR3 bases: TGTGCCAGCAGCCCGGCGGCAGGCCAAAGGGAGACCCAGTACTTC.

The J gene is TRBJ2-5, the V gene TRBV9; tentatively, D is TRBD1 or TRBD2 (5 bases each). Per germline, CDR1 SGDLS and CDR2 YYNGEE. The CDR3 has 16 amino acids. Trimming removed 0 bases at V and 1 base at J, with 13 bases between. The CDR3 DNA is TGTGCCAGCAGCGTAGGTCCCGTGAGGGGCCAAGAGACCCAGTACTTC. It is translated as CASSVGPVRGQETQYF.

The rearrangement links TRBV28 to TRBJ1-2; 10 nucleotides align to TRBD1. The CDR3 has 15 amino acids. V was pared by 4 bases and J by 8 bases, with 10 bases of the junction left unmatched. CDR1 is MDHEN, CDR2 SYDVKM, per germline. Here the CDR3 reads CASSSPSGTGAGYTF. Written as DNA, the CDR3 is TGTGCCAGCAGTTCCCCTTCCGGGACAGGGGCCGGCTACACCTTC.

CDR3: CASTMGGGYEQYF. CDR3 nucleotides: TGTGCCAGCACCATGGGGGGAGGCTACGAGCAGTACTTC. The chain uses TRBV28 and TRBJ2-7; perhaps TRBD2 as D (6 bases). CDR1 is MDHEN, CDR2 SYDVKM, per germline. The CDR3 extends over 13 amino acids. Trimming took 7 bases from V and 3 from J, leaving 13 bases between them.

V gene TRBV5-8 combines with J gene TRBJ1-6, with D unresolved. Between the trimmed V and J ends, which lost 0 bases and 0 bases, there was a span of 4 bases. The CDR3 length is 15 residues. CDR1 SGHTS and CDR2 YDEGEE come from the germline V gene. CDR3 amino acids: CASSLGSSYNSPLHF. Here the CDR3 DNA reads TGTGCCAGCAGCTTGGGCAGCTCCTATAATTCACCCCTCCACTTT.

This clone was seen a single time. V usage is TRBV25-1 and J usage is TRBJ2-5; TRBD1 aligns across 10 bases. Trimming removed 1 base from V and 6 bases from J; junction bases left unmatched: 8. CDR1 and CDR2 from the germline V gene are MGHDK and SYGVNS. This CDR3 comprises 16 residues. The CDR3: CASSELRTGGTKTQYF. The CDR3 nucleotides are TGTGCCAGCAGTGAATTGCGGACAGGGGGTACAAAGACCCAGTACTTC. Full variable domain (outside the CDR3, taken from reference TRBV25-1 and TRBJ2-5): EADIYQTPRYLVIGTGKKITLECSQTMGHDKMYWYQQDPGMELHLIHYSYGVNSTEKGDLSSESTVSRIRTEHFPLTLESARPSHTSQYLCASSELRTGGTKTQYFGPGTRLLVL.

The rearrangement uses TRBV5-1 and TRBJ2-2; 7 positions agree with TRBD1. Germline trimming cut 4 bases from V and 6 bases from J; bases unmatched to any gene: 3. The germline gives CDR1 SGHRS, CDR2 YFSETQ. The CDR3 extends over 13 amino acids. The CDR3 protein is CASSRQGAGELFF. The DNA of the CDR3 is TGCGCCAGCAGCAGACAGGGAGCCGGGGAGCTGTTTTTT.

This rearrangement joins TRBV2 to TRBJ1-1, with 7 bases lining up with TRBD1. Germline CDR1 SNHLY, CDR2 FYNNEI. J was trimmed by 1 base and V by 7 bases; bases with no gene match: 21. The CDR3 has 19 amino acids. The CDR3 is CASIALTGLFRDTNTEAFF. DNA of the CDR3: TGTGCCAGCATTGCCCTGACAGGGCTCTTTCGTGATACGAACACTGAAGCTTTCTTT.

The CDR3 DNA is TGTGCCAGCAGGGGAGCCCTCGGACTAGCCGGTACGCAGTATTTT. This encodes CASRGALGLAGTQYF. The V gene is TRBV28, the J gene TRBJ2-3; 8 nucleotides match TRBD2. The J segment lost 8 bases and the V segment lost 6 bases, leaving 13 bases of the junction unmatched. Germline V gene lookup returns CDR1 MDHEN and CDR2 SYDVKM. The CDR3 sequence is 15 residues long.

The V gene is TRBV13, the J gene TRBJ1-2; 7 positions match TRBD1. V lost 5 bases, J lost 5 bases, and 14 bases stayed unmatched. CDR3 length: 16 amino acids. The germline gives CDR1 PRHDT, CDR2 FYEKMQ (reference sequence). CDR3 nucleotide sequence: TGTGCCAGCAGCGGCGCCCGGGACAGTCTTTTGTATGGCTACACCTTC. Translation gives CASSGARDSLLYGYTF.

V and J are TRBV5-1 and TRBJ2-4; D is uncertain. This CDR3 is 14 amino acids long. Germline CDR1 reads SGHRS; CDR2 reads YFSETQ. V lost 0 bases and J 5 bases, leaving 9 bases between the germline ends. The CDR3 spells CASSLAGPENIQYF. The DNA for the CDR3 is TGCGCCAGCAGCTTGGCCGGGCCCGAAAACATTCAGTACTTC.

This chain joins TRBV27 and TRBJ1-1, with D perhaps TRBD1 (6 bases). The CDR3 consists of 12 residues. Germline lookup yields CDR1 MNHEY and CDR2 SMNVEV (reference sequence). V lost 4 bases and J 7 bases, leaving 10 bases between the germline ends. CDR3 sequence (DNA): TGTGCCAGCAGTTGGCGAGGGGGTGAAGCTTTCTTT. This translates into CASSWRGGEAFF.

V gene TRBV7-3 combines with J gene TRBJ1-6; TRBD1 aligns across 8 bases. The CDR3 is made up of 14 amino acids. Germline assignment: CDR1 SGHTA and CDR2 FQGTGA. V lost 5 bases, J lost 7 bases, and 4 bases stayed unmatched. The CDR3: CASSPRDRNSPLHF. The CDR3 DNA reads TGTGCCAGCAGCCCCCGGGACAGGAATTCACCCCTCCACTTT.

This clone was counted only a few times. The DNA for the CDR3 is TGTGCCAGCAGCTACGATTATAACTATGGCTACACCTTC. It translates to CASSYDYNYGYTF. The genes are TRBV11-2 and TRBJ1-2, with D hard to call. This CDR3 is built from 13 residues. The germline V gene encodes CDR1 SGHAT and CDR2 FQNNGV. Trimming stripped 4 bases from V and 1 base from J, with 7 bases between.

The chain has TRBV7-2 and TRBJ2-5; 8 bases are shared with TRBD2. V was pared by 1 base and J by 5 bases, with 6 bases of the junction left unmatched. Germline values: CDR1 SGHTA, CDR2 FQGNSA. The CDR3 has 15 residues. CDR3 DNA sequence: TGTGCCAGCAGCTTAGGAGCGGGGGCTAGGGAGACCCAGTACTTC. As protein: CASSLGAGARETQYF.

This chain uses TRBV6-5 with TRBJ2-2; no firm D call. The CDR3 extends over 14 amino acids. In germline, CDR1 is MNHEY, CDR2 SVGAGI. The V end lost 6 bases, the J end lost 1 base, and 9 bases lay between the germline ends. CDR3 sequence (DNA): TGTGCCAGCAGCTATCTAATGAACACCGGGGAGCTGTTTTTT. As protein: CASSYLMNTGELFF.

The V and J genes are TRBV19 and TRBJ1-2; D is perhaps TRBD1 (6 bases). V was shortened by 3 bases and J by 3 bases, with 8 bases between the two germline ends. The CDR3 is 13 residues long. Germline loops: CDR1 LNHDA, CDR2 SQIVND (reference sequence). The DNA of the CDR3 is TGTGCCAGTAGTATGAGGGGGGACTATGGCTACACCTTC. This gives the protein CASSMRGDYGYTF.

The genes are TRBV29-1 and TRBJ2-1; 11 bases agree with TRBD2. From germline, CDR1 is SQVTM and CDR2 ANQGSEA. The CDR3 is made up of 16 amino acids. Trimming cost V 5 bases and J 5 bases; bases outside gene matches: 11. The CDR3 spells CSVNLSGTSGHNEQFF. The CDR3 DNA sequence: TGCAGCGTTAATCTATCCGGGACTAGCGGCCACAATGAGCAGTTCTTC.

V is TRBV7-2 and J is TRBJ2-3; a possible D gene is TRBD1 (5 bases). The CDR3 has 18 amino acids. V shed 1 base and J shed 0 bases, with 17 bases lying between them. Germline V gives CDR1 SGHTA, CDR2 FQGNSA. As DNA, the CDR3 is TGTGCCAGCAGCTTAGAAAACCCCAACAGGATGAGCACAGATACGCAGTATTTT. This sequence encodes CASSLENPNRMSTDTQYF.

The chain couples TRBV7-6 to TRBJ2-1; no reliable D call. CDR1 and CDR2 (germline): SGHVS, FNYEAQ. The ends were cut back, 2 bases at V and 9 bases at J, with 8 bases in the middle. There are 12 residues in the CDR3. The CDR3 coding sequence is TGTGCCAGCAGCTTACCCCTGACTGAGCAGTTCTTC. Its translation is CASSLPLTEQFF.